The source of this TCR beta chain is a study of brain T cells in children with intractable seizures (dated by TCRdb to the early 2020s). Study-level background: Resected brain tissue from 53 pediatric epilepsy surgery cases was first screened for immune gene transcripts using a NanoString immunology panel. Of the roughly 12 selected surgery cases, pre-surgery blood was also sequenced for eight, so four had brain tissue only. Here is what the overall study found, with its caveats: Because pre- and post-surgery blood were sequenced to different depths, clones absent from the pre-surgery sample may reflect undersampling. Viral specificity was inferred only from CDR3 sequence similarity, and patients' HCMV serostatus was unknown.

The sample's time point, from its label and the paper: blood from clinic visit 5 months post-surgery; TSC patient then seizure free. The surgery cases that showed the highest brain T cell transcript signatures were chosen for TCR beta chain sequencing of brain tissue, and of blood when it was available. Patients had been treated with at least one anti-epileptic drug before surgery. TCR-sequenced patients were children with drug-resistant epilepsy due to tuberous sclerosis complex, focal cortical dysplasia, Rasmussen encephalitis or hemimegalencephaly. Bulk genomic DNA was extracted from unsorted brain tissue and whole blood with the Monarch genomic DNA purification kit. The CDR3 covers 14 residues, taking in both the cysteine and the phenylalanine. CDR3 DNA is the only sequence kept; it has 42 bases, read in frame from the first base. CDR1 LNHDA and CDR2 SQIVND are derived from the germline V gene (reference sequence). Germline trimming amounts to 3 bases on V and 4 bases on J, with 3 as the count of junction bases outside the gene matches.

TCR beta chain sequences were generated from genomic DNA using the immunoSEQ assay. The study's processing was this. CDR3 sequences that did not begin with the conserved framework cysteine at position 104 were removed manually. Clonality was calculated as one minus the normalized Shannon's Diversity Index, with values ranging from 0 (maximal diversity) to 1 (oligoclonal). Chi-squared comparison-of-proportions tests were used to check whether the frequency of the same CDR3 differed between samples, for example brain versus blood. Public clonotypes were found by searching immuneACCESS, and the VDJdb browser was used to assess similarity to known antiviral clonotypes. TCRdb took over this immuneACCESS table, retaining in-frame rearrangements with V and J assigned. Such tables are incomplete; in checked studies, under half of the missing clones stem from an unresolved V gene, and the remainder is unexplained. V, J and clone size were drawn from that table, and D and trimming were deduced from the DNA. The sample table holds 300,000 to 400,000 clones, of which about 93% were seen once. The top ten clones comprise around 6% of the sample.

About this clone itself: Its antigen is still unknown. Per-nucleotide qualities are absent, and no much larger clonotype sits a single base away.

The chain is made from TRBV19 and TRBJ2-1, with TRBD1 identical over 7 junction bases. The sequenced sample was peripheral blood, obtained approximately 5 months after surgery. The TCR sequence derives from a boy younger than two with tuberous sclerosis and intractable seizures. The DNA sequence is as follows: TGTGCCAGTAGTATGAGACAGGGATACAATGAGCAGTTCTTC. The translation is CASSMRQGYNEQFF.